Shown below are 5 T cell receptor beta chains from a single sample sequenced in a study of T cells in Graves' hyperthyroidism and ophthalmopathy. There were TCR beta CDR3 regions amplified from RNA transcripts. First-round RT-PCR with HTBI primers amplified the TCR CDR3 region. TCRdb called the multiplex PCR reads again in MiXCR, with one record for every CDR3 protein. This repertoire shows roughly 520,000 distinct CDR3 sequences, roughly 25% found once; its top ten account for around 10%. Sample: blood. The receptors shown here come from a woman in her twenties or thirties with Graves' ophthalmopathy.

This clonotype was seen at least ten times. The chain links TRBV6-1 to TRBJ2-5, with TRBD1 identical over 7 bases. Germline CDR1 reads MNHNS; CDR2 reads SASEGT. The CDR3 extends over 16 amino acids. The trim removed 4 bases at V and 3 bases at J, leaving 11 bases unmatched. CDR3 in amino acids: CASSGSTGTAEETQYF. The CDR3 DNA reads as TGTGCCAGCAGTGGTTCCACCGGGACAGCGGAAGAGACCCAGTACTTC.

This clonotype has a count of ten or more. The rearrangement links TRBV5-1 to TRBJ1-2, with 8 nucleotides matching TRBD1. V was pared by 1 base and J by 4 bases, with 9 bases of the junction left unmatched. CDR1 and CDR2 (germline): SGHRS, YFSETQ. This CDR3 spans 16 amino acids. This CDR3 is CASSLLGTGSAYGYTF. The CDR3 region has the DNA TGCGCCAGCAGCTTGTTGGGGACAGGTTCGGCCTATGGCTACACCTTC.

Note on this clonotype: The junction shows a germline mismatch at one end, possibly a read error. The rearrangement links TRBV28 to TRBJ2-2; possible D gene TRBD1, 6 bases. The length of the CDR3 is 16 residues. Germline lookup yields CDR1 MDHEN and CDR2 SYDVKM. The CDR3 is CASTLDRPLNTGELFF. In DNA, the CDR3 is TGTGCCAGCACTTTAGACAGGCCCCTCAACACCGGGGAGCTGTTTTTT.

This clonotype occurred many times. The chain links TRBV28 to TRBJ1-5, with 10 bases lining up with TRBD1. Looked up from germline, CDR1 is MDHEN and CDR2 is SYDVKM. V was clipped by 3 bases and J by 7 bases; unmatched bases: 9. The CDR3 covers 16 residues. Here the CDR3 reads CASSFQGQGNGQPQHF. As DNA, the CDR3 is TGTGCCAGCAGTTTCCAGGGACAGGGGAACGGCCAGCCCCAGCATTTT.

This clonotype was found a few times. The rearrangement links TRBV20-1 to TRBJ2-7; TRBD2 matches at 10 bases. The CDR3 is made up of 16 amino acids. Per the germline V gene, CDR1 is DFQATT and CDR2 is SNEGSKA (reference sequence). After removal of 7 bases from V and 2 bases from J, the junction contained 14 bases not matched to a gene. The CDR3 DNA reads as TGCAGTGGGGGAGATAGACTAGCGGGTAATACCTACGAGCAGTACTTC. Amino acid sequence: CSGGDRLAGNTYEQYF.